Listed here are 27 T cell receptor beta chains from one sample, sequenced in a study of T cell clones after liver transplantation. Produced via immunoSEQ multiplex PCR; TCRdb's table is partial and in-frame only. Of fewer than 85,000 clones listed, less than 85% were seen once; the top ten hold about 2.8%. The sample consisted of CD4+ T cells from blood, taken at the 22-month timepoint. These receptors came from a human patient who received a liver transplant. Among the T cells, some may be from the graft donor.

This sequence joins TRBV18 and TRBJ1-2; the D is unclear. There are 16 residues in the CDR3. V was trimmed by 4 bases and J by 4 bases, leaving 19 bases between them. CDR1 is KGHSH, CDR2 LQKENI, per germline. CDR3 DNA: TGTGCCAGCTCACTAGGAGGGAATTCGTTTGGCTATGGCTACACCTTC. Amino acid sequence: CASSLGGNSFGYGYTF.

This rearrangement joins TRBV29-1 to TRBJ2-3, with TRBD1 matching over 8 bases. Germline CDR1 and CDR2: SQVTM and ANQGSEA. Losses at the gene ends were 5 bases for V and 2 bases for J; bases not matched to a gene: 3. The length of the CDR3 is 13 residues. In nucleotides, the CDR3 is TGCAGCGTTCCGACAGGGGTCACAGATACGCAGTATTTT. Translation: CSVPTGVTDTQYF.

The chain joins TRBV6-4 to TRBJ1-5; D gene unclear. CDR3 length: 16 residues. Germline lookup yields CDR1 MRHNA and CDR2 SNTAGT. The CDR3: CADTVRRDSYNQPQHF. CDR3 sequence (DNA): TGTGCTGACACGGTCCGGCGTGACTCCTACAATCAGCCCCAGCATTTT.

The chain combines TRBV9 with TRBJ1-1, with D unresolved. The CDR3 covers 11 residues. V gave up 5 bases and J gave up 3 bases, with 5 bases separating them. Germline-derived CDR1 and CDR2 are SGDLS and YYNGEE. DNA of the CDR3: TGTGCCAGCAGTCCCTACACTGAAGCTTTCTTT. This codes for CASSPYTEAFF. Combining the CDR3 with reference TRBV9 and TRBJ1-1 gives the whole variable domain DSGVTQTPKHLITATGQRVTLRCSPRSGDLSVYWYQQSLDQGLQFLIQYYNGEERAKGNILERFSAQQFPDLHSELNLSSLELGDSALYFCASSPYTEAFFGQGTRLTVV.

The V gene is TRBV7-2, the J gene TRBJ1-2; 9 bases line up with TRBD1. This CDR3 comprises 17 residues. The V gene's germline CDR1 is SGHTA and CDR2 FQGNSA. J lost 10 bases, V lost 1 base, and 16 bases had no gene match. DNA of the CDR3: TGTGCCAGCAGCTTAGACAGGGGGCTGGGCCTGGAGGAACCCTACACCTTC. Translation: CASSLDRGLGLEEPYTF.

The rearrangement joins TRBV4-2 to TRBJ1-4; the match to TRBD1 covers 8 bases. Germline assignment: CDR1 LGHNA and CDR2 YNFKEQ. The CDR3 runs 15 residues. With V trimmed by 0 bases and J by 12 bases, 9 bases remained unmatched. In DNA, the CDR3 is TGTGCCAGCAGCCAAGATCTAGGACAGGGTGAGCAACTGTTTTTT. Its translation: CASSQDLGQGEQLFF.

The rearrangement links TRBV4-3 to TRBJ1-1; the match to TRBD1 covers 9 bases. From germline, CDR1 is LGHNA and CDR2 YSLEER. With V trimmed by 3 bases and J by 5 bases, 4 bases remained unmatched. The CDR3 has 14 amino acids. The CDR3 bases are TGCGCCAGCAGCCATGGGACAGGGAGGACTGAAGCTTTCTTT. Encoded protein: CASSHGTGRTEAFF.

The V gene is TRBV18, the J gene TRBJ2-2; perhaps TRBD2 as D (6 bases). The length of the CDR3 is 15 residues. Germline lookup yields CDR1 KGHSH and CDR2 LQKENI. Trimming took 6 bases from V and 1 from J, leaving 12 bases between them. CDR3 nucleotides: TGTGCCAGCTCCTTCTCCGGGGGGAACACCGGGGAGCTGTTTTTT. Translation gives CASSFSGGNTGELFF.

This clone was recorded once. The chain combines TRBV9 with TRBJ1-2; 8 nucleotides agree with TRBD1. V shed 1 base and J 8 bases; nucleotides not matched to a gene: 7. Germline V gene sequence: CDR1 SGDLS, CDR2 YYNGEE. The CDR3 is made up of 14 amino acids. CDR3 sequence (DNA): TGTGCCAGCAGCGTAACCGACAGGGGAAGAGGCTACACCTTC. This codes for CASSVTDRGRGYTF.

The rearrangement links TRBV23-1 to TRBJ2-3; the D call may be TRBD1 or TRBD2 (6 bases each). TRBV23-1 is an ORF, and what it does is uncertain. V was shortened by 0 bases and J by 2 bases, with 12 bases between the two germline ends. This CDR3 is built from 16 residues. The CDR3 DNA follows: TGCGCCAGCAGTCAATCGGGGGGCTCCCTCACAGATACGCAGTATTTT. The encoded protein is CASSQSGGSLTDTQYF.

The chain recombines TRBV2 with TRBJ1-2; 8 positions match TRBD1. The CDR3 length is 14 residues. Trimming at V came to 4 bases and at J to 3 bases, leaving 4 bases not matched to a gene. Germline V gene lookup returns CDR1 SNHLY and CDR2 FYNNEI. Here the CDR3 DNA reads TGTGCCAGCAGTGTAGCAGGGGGCGACTATGGCTACACCTTC. Translation: CASSVAGGDYGYTF.

This chain links TRBV13 with TRBJ2-1; 9 positions agree with TRBD2. CDR1 is PRHDT, CDR2 FYEKMQ, per germline (reference sequence). This CDR3 is 17 amino acids long. V was clipped by 5 bases and J by 11 bases; unmatched bases: 19. The CDR3: CASSARQGSAGGIKQFF. CDR3 sequence (DNA): TGTGCCAGCAGCGCCAGACAGGGATCGGCGGGGGGGATAAAGCAGTTCTTC. The variable domain in full, completed from reference TRBV13 and TRBJ2-1, reads AAGVIQSPRHLIKEKRETATLKCYPIPRHDTVYWYQQGPGQDPQFLISFYEKMQSDKGSIPDRFSAQQFSDYHSELNMSSLELGDSALYFCASSARQGSAGGIKQFFGPGTRLTVL.

The genes are TRBV7-9 and TRBJ1-5, with D hard to call. CDR1 and CDR2 (germline): SEHNR, FQNEAQ (reference sequence). V was trimmed by 1 base and J by 3 bases, leaving 4 bases between them. The CDR3 extends over 13 amino acids. The CDR3 region has the DNA TGTGCCAGCAGCTTAGATATCAATCAGCCCCAGCATTTT. Amino acids: CASSLDINQPQHF.

This rearrangement joins TRBV5-1 to TRBJ2-7; possibly TRBD2 for D (6 bases). This CDR3 has 14 amino acids. V dropped 0 bases and J dropped 8 bases, with 15 bases sitting between them. Germline assignment: CDR1 SGHRS and CDR2 YFSETQ. CDR3 loop: CASSLVVSGEKQYF. The CDR3 DNA follows: TGCGCCAGCAGCTTGGTAGTTTCGGGGGAAAAGCAGTACTTC.

The V gene is TRBV5-4, the J gene TRBJ2-5; D is unresolved. The CDR3 runs to 14 residues. Between the trimmed V and J ends, which lost 4 bases and 0 bases, there was a span of 10 bases. Per germline, CDR1 SGHNT and CDR2 YYREEE (reference sequence). The CDR3 DNA sequence: TGTGCCAGCAGCCGAGAACCTCACCAAGAGACCCAGTACTTC. This encodes CASSREPHQETQYF.

The J gene is TRBJ1-2, the V gene TRBV6-1; 7 bases are shared with TRBD1. There are 15 residues in the CDR3. The junction had 12 bases not matched to a gene; V was cut back by 6 bases and J by 5 bases. Germline V gives CDR1 MNHNS, CDR2 SASEGT. The CDR3 region has the DNA TGTGCCAGCAGGCCCGAAAACAGGGGACAGTATGGCTACACCTTC. Translated: CASRPENRGQYGYTF.

The rearrangement uses TRBV7-2 and TRBJ1-2, with D hard to call. Trimming pared 3 bases from V and 0 bases from J, leaving 11 bases between. The CDR3 contains 15 residues. CDR1 and CDR2 from the germline V gene are SGHTA and FQGNSA. CDR3 region: CASSFSGTTNYGYTF. The CDR3 DNA reads as TGTGCCAGCAGCTTTTCAGGCACGACTAACTATGGCTACACCTTC. The full variable domain, with the rest looked up from reference TRBV7-2 and TRBJ1-2, is GAGVSQSPSNKVTEKGKDVELRCDPISGHTALYWYRQSLGQGLEFLIYFQGNSAPDKSGLPSDRFSAERTGGSVSTLTIQRTQQEDSAVYLCASSFSGTTNYGYTFGSGTRLTVV.

The chain combines TRBV15 with TRBJ1-4; D remains ambiguous. Germline lookup yields CDR1 LNHNV and CDR2 YYDKDF (reference sequence). The CDR3 extends over 17 amino acids. V dropped 1 base and J dropped 0 bases, with 12 bases sitting between them. CDR3 bases: TGTGCCACCAGCAGAGGGTTAGCGGGAACAACTAATGAAAAACTGTTTTTT. Amino acid sequence: CATSRGLAGTTNEKLFF.

The table lists this clone with a count of one. V gene TRBV6-5 combines with J gene TRBJ2-2; no reliable D call. Trimming left V 0 bases short and J 6 bases short, with 8 bases between. CDR1 is MNHEY and CDR2 is SVGAGI in the germline V gene. This CDR3 is 14 amino acids long. CDR3: CASSYSTFPGELFF. CDR3 DNA: TGTGCCAGCAGTTACTCCACGTTTCCCGGGGAGCTGTTTTTT.

The chain has TRBV4-2 and TRBJ2-2; D gene unclear. The CDR3 is 15 residues long. Germline CDR1 and CDR2: LGHNA and YNFKEQ. The V end was cut by 4 bases, the J end by 1 base, with 10 bases between. CDR3 amino acids: CASSPDGVNTGELFF. In nucleotides, the CDR3 is TGTGCCAGCAGCCCAGACGGAGTGAACACCGGGGAGCTGTTTTTT.

This clone came up a few times. The chain has TRBV4-1 and TRBJ2-2; tentatively, D is TRBD2 (5 bases). Germline V gene sequence: CDR1 MGHRA, CDR2 YSYEKL. Trimming took off 2 bases at V and 4 bases at J, with 17 bases between the two ends. This CDR3 region has 17 residues. This CDR3 is CASSQSGFSSFTGELFF. CDR3 DNA sequence: TGCGCCAGCAGCCAATCGGGATTCTCCTCCTTCACCGGGGAGCTGTTTTTT.

The V gene is TRBV6-5, the J gene TRBJ1-2; no definite D call. Trimming left V 2 bases short and J 8 bases short, with 15 bases between. From germline, CDR1 is MNHEY and CDR2 SVGAGI. The CDR3 has 14 residues. The CDR3: CASSYLRLNGGYTF. For the CDR3, the DNA is TGTGCCAGCAGTTACCTCCGACTCAATGGAGGCTACACCTTC.

The gene calls are TRBV7-9 and TRBJ2-7, with 11 positions matching TRBD1. J lost 5 bases, V lost 4 bases, and 4 bases had no gene match. The germline gives CDR1 SEHNR, CDR2 FQNEAQ (reference sequence). The CDR3 has 14 amino acids. CDR3 in amino acids: CASSSRTGGDEQYF. CDR3 sequence (DNA): TGTGCCAGCAGCTCACGGACAGGGGGCGACGAGCAGTACTTC.

This clone was detected ten times or more. V gene TRBV11-3 combines with J gene TRBJ2-1; D possibly corresponds to TRBD1 (6 bases). The CDR3 extends over 15 amino acids. CDR1 and CDR2 (germline): SGHNT, YENEEA. Trimming stripped 3 bases from V and 5 bases from J, with 14 bases between. CDR3 protein: CASSLEGRGDNEQFF. DNA for the CDR3: TGTGCCAGCAGCTTGGAAGGCAGGGGAGACAATGAGCAGTTCTTC.

V and J are TRBV28 and TRBJ2-3; 15 nucleotides line up with TRBD2. The CDR3 spans 17 residues. Germline CDR1 and CDR2: MDHEN and SYDVKM. The V and J ends lost 7 bases and 0 bases, in that order; junction bases with no gene match: 5. The CDR3 DNA reads TGTGCCAGCACCAAAGGACTAGCGGGAGGGAGCACAGATACGCAGTATTTT. Encoded protein: CASTKGLAGGSTDTQYF.

This chain links TRBV14 with TRBJ1-1; 8 nucleotides agree with TRBD1. The CDR3 is made up of 15 amino acids. CDR1 SGHDN and CDR2 FVKESK come from the germline V gene. V lost 4 bases and J lost 4; bases outside the gene matches: 8. Written as DNA, the CDR3 is TGTGCCAGCAGCCCTTGGACAGGGAGGGGCACTGAAGCTTTCTTT. Its protein is CASSPWTGRGTEAFF.

The chain joins TRBV5-1 to TRBJ1-2; 9 bases are a match to TRBD1. This CDR3 region has 14 residues. V was clipped by 4 bases and J by 3 bases; unmatched bases: 4. Germline CDR1 SGHRS, CDR2 YFSETQ. CDR3 bases: TGCGCCAGCAGCCAGGGACAGGGAGACTATGGCTACACCTTC. Translating it yields CASSQGQGDYGYTF. Full variable domain (remainder filled in from reference TRBV5-1 and TRBJ1-2): KAGVTQTPRYLIKTRGQQVTLSCSPISGHRSVSWYQQTPGQGLQFLFEYFSETQRNKGNFPGRFSGRQFSNSRSEMNVSTLELGDSALYLCASSQGQGDYGYTFGSGTRLTVV.